The rows below give T cell receptor beta chains drawn from one sample of a study of blood T cell repertoires in COVID-19. Profiling relied on immunoSEQ multiplex PCR, and the TCRdb table lists in-frame clones only, not all of them. Of hundreds of thousands of clones in the sample, around four fifths are singletons; the top ten hold approximately 3.8%. Sequenced: peripheral blood. The receptors originated from a woman between 50 and 59 years old with active or convalescent COVID-19. Each CDR3 is given with its conserved first and last residue. Each record gives: clone size, J gene, V gene, D gene, CDR3 protein, CDR3 DNA. A D gene is named only where the DNA matches it firmly. Some rows have no size entry. The others give once, few or many, or a class for an expanded clone.

clone size: -; J gene: TRBJ2-7; V gene: TRBV28; D gene: TRBD2; CDR3 protein: CASSPSGTQYYEQYF; CDR3 DNA: TGTGCCAGCAGCCCTAGCGGGACCCAATACTACGAGCAGTACTTC
clone size: -; J gene: TRBJ2-7; V gene: TRBV5-1; D gene: -; CDR3 protein: CASSPSELYEQYF; CDR3 DNA: TGCGCCAGCAGTCCTAGCGAACTCTACGAGCAGTACTTC
clone size: few; J gene: TRBJ1-1; V gene: TRBV5-4; D gene: -; CDR3 protein: CASSVQGLNTEAFF; CDR3 DNA: TGTGCCAGCAGCGTCCAGGGGCTGAACACTGAAGCTTTCTTT
clone size: -; J gene: TRBJ1-4; V gene: TRBV10-3; D gene: -; CDR3 protein: CAISERGDNEKLFF; CDR3 DNA: TGTGCCATCAGTGAACGGGGTGATAATGAAAAACTGTTTTTT
clone size: few; J gene: TRBJ1-5; V gene: TRBV15; D gene: -; CDR3 protein: CATSRDSLAGSNQPQHF; CDR3 DNA: TGTGCCACCAGCAGGGACAGTTTAGCGGGGAGCAATCAGCCCCAGCATTTT
clone size: -; J gene: TRBJ2-1; V gene: TRBV9; D gene: TRBD2; CDR3 protein: CASSVLVGLAGENEQFF; CDR3 DNA: TGTGCCAGCAGCGTACTTGTTGGACTAGCGGGAGAAAATGAGCAGTTCTTC
clone size: -; J gene: TRBJ1-3; V gene: TRBV5-1; D gene: -; CDR3 protein: CASSLGGSGNTIYF; CDR3 DNA: TGCGCCAGCAGCTTGGGCGGTTCGGGAAACACCATATATTTT
clone size: -; J gene: TRBJ1-2; V gene: TRBV30; D gene: TRBD1; CDR3 protein: CAWSRPLGGYYGYTF; CDR3 DNA: TGTGCCTGGAGTAGACCGTTAGGGGGCTACTATGGCTACACCTTC
clone size: -; J gene: TRBJ1-1; V gene: TRBV28; D gene: TRBD1; CDR3 protein: CASSFTGAGNTEAFF; CDR3 DNA: TGTGCCAGCAGTTTTACAGGGGCGGGGAACACTGAAGCTTTCTTT
clone size: -; J gene: TRBJ2-7; V gene: TRBV6-4; D gene: -; CDR3 protein: CASSVSPAQGGEQYF; CDR3 DNA: TGTGCCAGCAGTGTTAGTCCAGCACAGGGAGGGGAGCAGTACTTC
clone size: -; J gene: TRBJ2-7; V gene: TRBV18; D gene: TRBD2; CDR3 protein: CASSPQGLEGEQYF; CDR3 DNA: TGTGCCAGCTCACCACAAGGACTAGAAGGCGAGCAGTACTTC
clone size: -; J gene: TRBJ2-1; V gene: TRBV28; D gene: TRBD2; CDR3 protein: CASSPPSGSFSYNEQFF; CDR3 DNA: TGTGCCAGCAGTCCTCCTAGCGGGAGTTTCTCCTACAATGAGCAGTTCTTC
clone size: -; J gene: TRBJ1-6; V gene: TRBV9; D gene: TRBD1; CDR3 protein: CASRASQGAGSPLHF; CDR3 DNA: TGTGCCAGCAGAGCCTCACAGGGGGCAGGATCACCCCTCCACTTT
clone size: -; J gene: TRBJ1-3; V gene: TRBV3-1/TRBV3-2; D gene: -; CDR3 protein: CASSQDVGHSGNTIYF; CDR3 DNA: TGTGCCAGCAGCCAAGATGTGGGCCACTCTGGAAACACCATATATTTT
clone size: -; J gene: TRBJ2-4; V gene: TRBV10-2; D gene: -; CDR3 protein: CASSPSGDIQYF; CDR3 DNA: TGCGCCAGCAGCCCCAGTGGAGACATTCAGTACTTC
clone size: -; J gene: TRBJ2-5; V gene: TRBV4-1; D gene: TRBD2; CDR3 protein: CASSHLSAGGETQYF; CDR3 DNA: TGCGCCAGCAGCCATCTTAGCGCCGGGGGGGAGACCCAGTACTTC
clone size: -; J gene: TRBJ1-2; V gene: TRBV6-6; D gene: -; CDR3 protein: CATSLGRYTF; CDR3 DNA: TGTGCCACCTCCTTGGGGCGCTACACCTTC